This T cell receptor (beta chain) appears in the sequencing data of a study of human T cells and chemical hapten exposure. About the research overall: Patients, mostly women, had alopecia areata, alopecia totalis or alopecia universalis. Variability of per-sample TCR yields stemmed mainly from small differences in pooled library volume.

Time point given: patch test 1, 2 weeks after DPC sensitization. Treatment specified: therapeutic diphenylcyclopropenone sensitization with weekly scalp DPC. The authors extracted total RNA from unfractionated whole blood. The CDR3 spans 16 residues. After removal of 6 bases from V and 2 bases from J, the junction contained 7 bases not matched to a gene. Germline values: CDR1 ENHRY, CDR2 SYGVKD. TCRdb reprocessed the RACE reads with MiXCR, giving one entry per CDR3 protein. The sample has some 340,000 distinct CDR3 sequences, roughly 6.9% seen once. Sequences were derived from whole blood, sampled in connection with sensitization to the hapten diphenylcyclopropenone (DPC). The rearrangement joins TRBV10-3 to TRBJ2-3; TRBD2 matches 11 bases. The source of this sequence is a woman aged 18-30 years with alopecia areata. Some clones in this sample may be carry-over from other donors' samples. The CDR3 here is CAIRPGLADYTDTQYF. DNA for the CDR3: TGTGCCATCAGACCGGGACTAGCGGACTACACAGATACGCAGTATTTT.